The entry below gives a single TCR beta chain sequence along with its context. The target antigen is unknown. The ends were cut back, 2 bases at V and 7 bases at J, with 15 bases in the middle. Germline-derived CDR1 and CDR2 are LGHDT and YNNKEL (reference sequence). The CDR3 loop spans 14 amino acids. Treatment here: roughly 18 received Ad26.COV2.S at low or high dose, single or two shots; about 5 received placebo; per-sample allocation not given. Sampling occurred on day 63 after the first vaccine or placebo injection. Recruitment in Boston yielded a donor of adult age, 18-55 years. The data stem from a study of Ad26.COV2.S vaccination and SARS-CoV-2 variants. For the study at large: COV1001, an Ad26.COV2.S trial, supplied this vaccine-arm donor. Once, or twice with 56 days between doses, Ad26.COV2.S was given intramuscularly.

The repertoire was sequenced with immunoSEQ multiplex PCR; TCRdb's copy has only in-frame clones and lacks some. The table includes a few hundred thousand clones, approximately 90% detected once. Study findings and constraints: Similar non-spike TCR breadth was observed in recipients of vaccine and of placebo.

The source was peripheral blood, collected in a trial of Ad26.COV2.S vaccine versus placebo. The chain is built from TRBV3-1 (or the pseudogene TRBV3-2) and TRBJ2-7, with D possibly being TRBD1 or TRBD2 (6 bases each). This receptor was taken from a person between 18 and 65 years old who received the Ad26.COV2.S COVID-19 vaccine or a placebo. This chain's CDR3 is CASSQRGPIWEQYF. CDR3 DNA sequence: TGTGCCAGCAGCCAACGGGGGCCCATTTGGGAGCAGTACTTC.